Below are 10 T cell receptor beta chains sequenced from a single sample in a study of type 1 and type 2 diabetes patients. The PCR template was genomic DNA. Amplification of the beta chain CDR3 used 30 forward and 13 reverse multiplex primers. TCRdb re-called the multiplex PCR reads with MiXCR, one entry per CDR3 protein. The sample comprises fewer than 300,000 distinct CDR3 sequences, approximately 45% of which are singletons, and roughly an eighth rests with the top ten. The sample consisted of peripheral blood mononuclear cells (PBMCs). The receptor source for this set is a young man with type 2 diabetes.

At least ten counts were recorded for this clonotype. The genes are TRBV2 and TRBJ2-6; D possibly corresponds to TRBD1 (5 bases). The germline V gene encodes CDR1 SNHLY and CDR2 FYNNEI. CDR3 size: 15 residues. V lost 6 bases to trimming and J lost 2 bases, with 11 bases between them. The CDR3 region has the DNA TGTGCCAGCAGGACAGCAAGACCTGGGGCCAACGTCCTGACTTTC. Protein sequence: CASRTARPGANVLTF.

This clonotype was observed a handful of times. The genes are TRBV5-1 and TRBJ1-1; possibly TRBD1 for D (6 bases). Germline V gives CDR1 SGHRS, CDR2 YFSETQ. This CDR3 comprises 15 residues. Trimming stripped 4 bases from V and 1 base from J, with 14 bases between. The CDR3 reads CASSHETGSNTEAFF. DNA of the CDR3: TGCGCCAGCAGCCACGAAACAGGGTCGAACACTGAAGCTTTCTTT.

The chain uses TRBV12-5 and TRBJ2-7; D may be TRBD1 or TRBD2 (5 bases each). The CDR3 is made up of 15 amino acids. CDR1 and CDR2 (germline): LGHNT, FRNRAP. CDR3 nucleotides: TGTGCCAGCAGTTTATCCGGGGCCGGATCCTACGAGCAGTACTTC. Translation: CASSLSGAGSYEQYF.

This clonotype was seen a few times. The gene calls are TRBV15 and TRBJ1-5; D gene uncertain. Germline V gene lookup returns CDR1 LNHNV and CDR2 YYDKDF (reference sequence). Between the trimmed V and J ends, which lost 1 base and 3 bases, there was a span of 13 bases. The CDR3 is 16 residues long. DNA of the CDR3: TGTGCCACCAGCAGAGTAGTGGGTATCGCCAATCAGCCCCAGCATTTT. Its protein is CATSRVVGIANQPQHF.

CDR3 in amino acids: CASSPIGGANPLTETQYF. The CDR3 coding sequence is TGTGCCAGCAGCCCCATAGGCGGGGCGAACCCGTTGACGGAGACCCAGTACTTC. The V call is TRBV9, the J call TRBJ2-5; TRBD2 might be the D (6 bases). Trimming shortened V by 4 bases and J by 5 bases, and 27 bases separated the two germline ends. CDR1 and CDR2 (germline): SGDLS, YYNGEE. The CDR3 is 18 amino acids.

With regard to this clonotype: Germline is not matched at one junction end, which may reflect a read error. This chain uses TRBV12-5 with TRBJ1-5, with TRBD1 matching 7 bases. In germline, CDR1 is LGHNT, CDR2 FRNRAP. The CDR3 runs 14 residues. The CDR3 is CASSSGQNNKPQHF. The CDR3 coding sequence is TGTGCCAGCAGCTCGGGACAGAACAATAAGCCCCAGCATTTT.

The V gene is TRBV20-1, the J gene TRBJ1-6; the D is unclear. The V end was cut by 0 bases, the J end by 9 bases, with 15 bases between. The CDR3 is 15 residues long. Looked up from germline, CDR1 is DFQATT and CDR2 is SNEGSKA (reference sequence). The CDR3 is CSARDMYLPGSPLHF. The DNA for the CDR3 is TGCAGTGCTAGAGATATGTACTTACCTGGTTCACCCCTCCACTTT.

The CDR3 here is CASSFGSADTQYF. The CDR3 DNA sequence: TGTGCCAGCAGTTTTGGTTCGGCAGATACGCAGTATTTT. The genes are TRBV6-5 and TRBJ2-3; D gene uncertain. Germline values: CDR1 MNHEY, CDR2 SVGAGI. The CDR3 runs 13 residues. Trimming stripped 4 bases from V and 4 bases from J, with 9 bases between.

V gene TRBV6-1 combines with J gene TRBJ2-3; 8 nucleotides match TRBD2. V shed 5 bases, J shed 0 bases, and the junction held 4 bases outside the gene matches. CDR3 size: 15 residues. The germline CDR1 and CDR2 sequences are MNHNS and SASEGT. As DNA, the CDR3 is TGTGCCAGCAGTATTTCTAGCGGGAGCACAGATACGCAGTATTTT. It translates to CASSISSGSTDTQYF.

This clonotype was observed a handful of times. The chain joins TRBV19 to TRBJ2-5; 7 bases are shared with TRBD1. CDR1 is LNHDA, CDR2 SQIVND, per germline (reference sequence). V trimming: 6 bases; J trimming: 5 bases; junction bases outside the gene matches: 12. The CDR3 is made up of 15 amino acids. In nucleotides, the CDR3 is TGTGCCAGTAGCGGGGCGCGAGGGGGCCAGGAGACCCAGTACTTC. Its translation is CASSGARGGQETQYF. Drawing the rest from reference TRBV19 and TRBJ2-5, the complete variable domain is DGGITQSPKYLFRKEGQNVTLSCEQNLNHDAMYWYRQDPGQGLRLIYYSQIVNDFQKGDIAEGYSVSREKKESFPLTVTSAQKNPTAFYLCASSGARGGQETQYFGPGTRLLVL.